The clone carrying this T cell receptor (beta chain) was detected a few times. The antigen is not known. This specimen belongs to a study of cytomegalovirus exposure and HLA in healthy donors. General study results and limits: In an earlier analysis, most TCR beta V segments were productive about 87% or about 30% of the time. Later on, a genetic analysis was performed. It linked a missense variant in DCLRE1C with V- and J-gene trimming of TCR beta. An assumption of roughly uniform sequencing depth across donors underlay the presence/absence analyses.

Trimming pared 7 bases from V and 2 bases from J, leaving 11 bases between. Germline assignment: CDR1 SGHTA and CDR2 FQGNSA. The CDR3 runs to 13 residues. In the PCR, 60 Vbeta and 13 Jbeta primers were used. Study processing details: As a later analysis found, there were roughly 80 million unique TCR beta chains, of which about 10 million were shared. Method: immunoSEQ multiplex PCR; TCRdb's copy keeps in-frame clones and lacks some. V, J and clone size reflect that table, while D and trimming were determined from the DNA. The repertoire consists of about 160,000 clones, with 80% to 90% occurring once and the leading ten covering 2% to 2.5%.

Material: PBMCs. The rearrangement uses TRBV7-2 and TRBJ2-5; perhaps TRBD2 as D (6 bases). The receptor was derived from a man in his late teens or twenties in good health and CMV-seropositive. The CDR3 nucleotides are TGTGCCAGCACCGGGGGTGGGCAAGAGACCCAGTACTTC. As protein: CASTGGGQETQYF.